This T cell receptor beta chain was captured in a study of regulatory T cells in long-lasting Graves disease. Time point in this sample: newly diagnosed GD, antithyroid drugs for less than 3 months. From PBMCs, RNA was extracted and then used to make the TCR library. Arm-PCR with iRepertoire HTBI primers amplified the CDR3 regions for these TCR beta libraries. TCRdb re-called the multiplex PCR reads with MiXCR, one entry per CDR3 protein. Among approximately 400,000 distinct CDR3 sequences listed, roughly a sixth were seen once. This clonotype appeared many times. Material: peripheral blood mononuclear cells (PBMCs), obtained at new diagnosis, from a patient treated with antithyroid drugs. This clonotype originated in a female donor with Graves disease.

The DNA for the CDR3 is TGTGCCAGCAGTACCACTTCCAGCGGGACGACCCTCGGGAGCTCCTACAATGAGCAGTTCTTC. Its translation: CASSTTSSGTTLGSSYNEQFF. The chain carries TRBV28 and TRBJ2-1; 7 bases are shared with TRBD2. The J segment lost 0 bases and the V segment lost 5 bases, leaving 22 bases of the junction unmatched. CDR1 MDHEN and CDR2 SYDVKM come from the germline V gene. This CDR3 is 21 amino acids long.